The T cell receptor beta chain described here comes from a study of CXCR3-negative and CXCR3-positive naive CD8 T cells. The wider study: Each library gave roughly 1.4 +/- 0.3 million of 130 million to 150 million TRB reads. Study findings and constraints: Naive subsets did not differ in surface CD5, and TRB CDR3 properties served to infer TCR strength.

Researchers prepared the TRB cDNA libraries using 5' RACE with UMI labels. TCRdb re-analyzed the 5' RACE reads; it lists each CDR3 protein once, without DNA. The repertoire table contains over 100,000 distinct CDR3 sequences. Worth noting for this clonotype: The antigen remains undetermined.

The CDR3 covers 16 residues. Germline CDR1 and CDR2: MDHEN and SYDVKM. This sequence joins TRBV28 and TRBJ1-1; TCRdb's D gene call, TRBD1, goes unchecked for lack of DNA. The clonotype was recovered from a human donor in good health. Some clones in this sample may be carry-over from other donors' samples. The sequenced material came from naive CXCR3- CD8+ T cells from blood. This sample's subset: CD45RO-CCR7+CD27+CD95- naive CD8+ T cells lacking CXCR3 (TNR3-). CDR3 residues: CASSLTASDPGLEAFF.